This T cell receptor beta chain emerged from a study of Graves' ophthalmopathy and Graves' hyperthyroidism. This clonotype came up many times. Amplification of the TCR beta CDR3 regions used RNA transcripts (as template). The workflow started with a first-round RT-PCR run with HTBI primers and then moved on to a second-round multiplex PCR. MiXCR, run by TCRdb on the multiplex PCR reads, gives a single entry per CDR3 protein. The table shows 660,000 or so distinct CDR3 sequences, with about 38% occurring only once. There are 16 residues in the CDR3. With 2 bases removed from V and 7 bases from J, the gap between germline ends came to 17 bases. The germline CDR1 and CDR2 sequences are SGHTA and FQGNSA.

The receptor was derived from an adult man with Graves' ophthalmopathy. The material sequenced was peripheral blood. The V and J genes are TRBV7-2 and TRBJ1-4; D is perhaps TRBD1 (6 bases). CDR3 nucleotide sequence: TGTGCCAGCAGCTTAAACCGACCGACCAGGGGTGAAAAACTGTTTTTT. It specifies CASSLNRPTRGEKLFF.